Listed here are 10 T cell receptor beta chains from one sample, sequenced in a study of shared clonotypes between healthy human individuals. Selected positively for CCR7 and CD45RO-negative, naive CD8 cells excluded terminally differentiated effector memory CD45RA+ cells. Assay: immunoSEQ multiplex PCR; the TCRdb copy retains only in-frame clones and omits some. The top ten clones hold 0.85% to 1.2% of a sample with some 2.1 million clones, just under 95% of them seen once. The sequencing input was naive CD8+ T cells sorted from blood. These receptors came from a man aged 18 to 30 in good health.

This chain joins TRBV12-5 and TRBJ2-1, with 8 bases matching TRBD2. V trimming: 0 bases; J trimming: 5 bases; junction bases outside the gene matches: 12. Germline values: CDR1 LGHNT, CDR2 FRNRAP. This CDR3 region has 18 residues. The CDR3 sequence: CASGLVTSGGTKNNEQFF. CDR3 nucleotide sequence: TGTGCTAGTGGTTTGGTAACCTCGGGAGGGACGAAGAACAATGAGCAGTTCTTC. Complete variable domain (other parts from reference TRBV12-5 and TRBJ2-1): DARVTQTPRHKVTEMGQEVTMRCQPILGHNTVFWYRQTMMQGLELLAYFRNRAPLDDSGMPKDRFSAEMPDATLATLKIQPSEPRDSAVYFCASGLVTSGGTKNNEQFFGPGTRLTVL.

The CDR3 region has the DNA TGTGCCAGCAGCGCCGTGTTCAACGAGCAGTACTTC. Amino acids: CASSAVFNEQYF. The V and J genes are TRBV5-6 and TRBJ2-7, with D hard to call. CDR3 length: 12 amino acids. Trimming cost V 4 bases and J 5 bases, with 10 bases left between them. Germline V gene data show CDR1 as SGHDT and CDR2 as YYEEEE.

The V and J genes are TRBV5-4 and TRBJ1-2; the D is unclear. The germline CDR1 and CDR2 sequences are SGHNT and YYREEE (reference sequence). Trimming took 4 bases from V and 0 from J, leaving 13 bases between them. The CDR3 spans 15 residues. CDR3 nucleotides: TGTGCCAGCAGCCAGAGGGCGTACGCTAACTATGGCTACACCTTC. It codes for CASSQRAYANYGYTF.

The V call is TRBV18, the J call TRBJ1-3; no definite D call. Trimming removed 0 bases from V and 8 bases from J, with 8 bases in between. Germline V gives CDR1 KGHSH, CDR2 LQKENI. This CDR3 is 13 amino acids long. CDR3 protein: CASSPPMEDTIYF. In DNA form, the CDR3 reads TGTGCCAGCTCACCACCGATGGAGGACACCATATATTTT.

The chain recombines TRBV5-6 with TRBJ1-1; a weak D match, TRBD1 (6 bases). V lost 4 bases, J lost 0 bases, and 13 bases lay in between. The CDR3 contains 15 residues. The germline gives CDR1 SGHDT, CDR2 YYEEEE. The CDR3 region has the DNA TGTGCCAGCAGCAACCGACAGGAGATGAACACTGAAGCTTTCTTT. Translating it yields CASSNRQEMNTEAFF.

This rearrangement joins TRBV5-1 to TRBJ2-7; 7 nucleotides align to TRBD1. The trim removed 7 bases at V and 1 base at J, leaving 5 bases unmatched. CDR1 SGHRS and CDR2 YFSETQ come from the germline V gene. This CDR3 has 13 amino acids. CDR3 residues: CASQMTGSYEQYF. Written as DNA, the CDR3 is TGCGCCAGCCAGATGACAGGGTCCTACGAGCAGTACTTC.

The chain uses TRBV27 and TRBJ2-1, with a weak D call TRBD2 (5 bases). Trimming removed 5 bases from V and 4 bases from J, with 12 bases in between. This CDR3 region has 14 residues. Germline V CDR1 and CDR2: MNHEY, SMNVEV (reference sequence). CDR3: CASSPLDLYNEQFF. DNA of the CDR3: TGTGCCAGCAGTCCATTGGACTTGTACAATGAGCAGTTCTTC.

The V gene is TRBV2, the J gene TRBJ2-7; D is unclear. The CDR3 contains 15 residues. Germline-derived CDR1 and CDR2 are SNHLY and FYNNEI. Trimming removed 2 bases at V and 7 bases at J, with 18 bases between. Written as DNA, the CDR3 is TGTGCCAGCAGTGAAAGTAGTTGGGTAGTAGGGGAGCAGTACTTC. This codes for CASSESSWVVGEQYF.

Comments on this clone: One end of the junction fails to match germline, which may point to a read error. The chain has TRBV7-7 and TRBJ2-5; D is unclear. The CDR3 sequence is 15 residues long. Per germline, CDR1 SSHAT and CDR2 FNYEAQ (reference sequence). CDR3 nucleotides: TGTGCTAGCAGCTTAGAAGGTTTGCTCGGAGAGACCCAGTACTTC. Protein: CASSLEGLLGETQYF. Full variable domain (rest looked up from reference TRBV7-7 and TRBJ2-5): GAGVSQSPRYKVTKRGQDVTLRCDPISSHATLYWYQQALGQGPEFLTYFNYEAQPDKSGLPSDRFSAERPEGSISTLTIQRTEQRDSAMYRCASSLEGLLGETQYFGPGTRLLVL.

The chain combines TRBV13 with TRBJ2-2; unclear D gene. Per the germline V gene, CDR1 is PRHDT and CDR2 is FYEKMQ (reference sequence). The CDR3 covers 14 residues. The V and J ends lost 5 bases and 6 bases respectively, with 13 bases between them. CDR3 region: CASSQIGVSGELFF. Written as DNA, the CDR3 is TGTGCCAGCAGCCAGATAGGAGTTTCCGGGGAGCTGTTTTTT.